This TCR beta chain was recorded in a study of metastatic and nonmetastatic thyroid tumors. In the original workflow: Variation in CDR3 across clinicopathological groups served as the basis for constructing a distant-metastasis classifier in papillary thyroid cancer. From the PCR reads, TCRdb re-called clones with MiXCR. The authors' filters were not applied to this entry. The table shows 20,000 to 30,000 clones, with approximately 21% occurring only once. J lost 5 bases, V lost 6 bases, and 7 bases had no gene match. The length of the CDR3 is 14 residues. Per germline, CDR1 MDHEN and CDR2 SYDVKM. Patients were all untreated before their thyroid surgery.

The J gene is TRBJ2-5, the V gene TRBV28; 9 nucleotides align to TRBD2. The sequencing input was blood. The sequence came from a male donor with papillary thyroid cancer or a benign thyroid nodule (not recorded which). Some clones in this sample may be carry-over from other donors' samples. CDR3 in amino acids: CASSNSGGKETQYF. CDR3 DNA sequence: TGTGCCAGCAGCAATAGCGGGGGCAAGGAGACCCAGTACTTC. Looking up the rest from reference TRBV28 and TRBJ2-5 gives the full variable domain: DVKVTQSSRYLVKRTGEKVFLECVQDMDHENMFWYRQDPGLGLRLIYFSYDVKMKEKGDIPEGYSVSREKKERFSLILESASTNQTSMYLCASSNSGGKETQYFGPGTRLLVL.